Sequencing of this T cell receptor beta chain was carried out in a study of PD-L1 blockade in urothelial cancer (TCRdb year 2017). With regard to the full study: All patients started therapy in about 2014 and received atezolizumab 1,200 mg intravenously every 3 weeks. Pretreatment blood TCR-seq was available for about 27 patients, at least one posttreatment blood collection was obtained for around 24 patients, and tumor TCR-seq was available for around 24 patients. About 90% of the roughly 30 patients were identified as males with urothelial cancer of bladder origin, and a prior smoking history was reported by 18 of 29 patients. Pretreatment tumor samples and matched peripheral blood, collected serially before and after atezolizumab treatment, underwent TCR sequencing. Blood samples were analyzed at two time points: 3 weeks after treatment start (second dose) and 6 weeks after treatment start. The study, an exploratory multi-omic analysis, examined somatic, immune and clinical correlates of response to PD-L1 blockade with atezolizumab in urothelial cancer. An ECOG performance status of 0 or 1 was recorded for the patients, and 0 to 3 prior chemotherapy regimens had been received by the patients. Durable clinical benefit was defined as a progression-free survival longer than 6 months, and TCR features were additionally tested against progression-free survival and overall survival. In the same patients who had TCR sequencing, pretreatment tumors also underwent whole exome sequencing and RNA sequencing. A median of roughly 140,000 T cells and fewer than 85,000 unique TCRs was obtained from blood samples, and a median clonality of approximately 0.08 was observed. Durable clinical benefit was achieved by nine patients and was not achieved by 20 patients. Paper-wide results and their limitations: Because of the small sample size (n ≈ 30) and the many exploratory analyses performed, the results are intended to be regarded as hypothesis-generating. Greater expansion of tumor-associated TCR clones in peripheral blood 3 weeks after the start of treatment was observed in patients with durable benefit (n of about 24, p = 0.022). A pretreatment peripheral blood TCR clonality below the median was linked to improved progression-free and overall survival.

Synthetic TCR analog templates were spiked into each PCR to estimate absolute template abundance from read counts. TCRbeta CDR3 regions were amplified from genomic DNA with bias-controlled V and J gene primers using the immunoSEQ assay. Sequencing of rearranged TCRbeta segments was performed at approximately 20X coverage. The authors' pipeline ran thus. Sequencing errors were corrected by clustering and CDR3s were annotated against IMGT to assign V, D and J genes. Out-of-frame and stop-codon sequences were excluded, and only productive TCRbeta rearrangements were used in downstream analyses. To compute clonality, Shannon entropy was normalized by the log of the number of unique productive sequences and then subtracted from one. Fisher's exact test with Benjamini-Hochberg correction, at a threshold of adjusted p below 0.01, was used to find clones that differed between time points or between blood and tumor. In its TCRdb copy, this immuneACCESS table keeps in-frame sequences only and misses some clones. Where compared with another copy, unresolved V genes explain less than half of these, and the others have no known cause. V, J and clone size were drawn from that table, and D and trimming were deduced from the DNA. The sample data list tens of thousands of clones, and 75% to 85% of these were observed just once. In total, the top ten clones hold 5% to 7% of the sample.

The time point label on this specimen signifies: pretreatment peripheral blood. A total of under 35 patients with locally advanced or metastatic urothelial carcinoma, treated at Memorial Sloan Kettering on a trial protocol, made up the cohort. Peripheral blood mononuclear cells were collected pretreatment and during treatment, at between 1 and 8 total time points per patient. The Qiagen DNeasy Blood extraction kit was used to purify genomic DNA from total PBMCs and from tumor samples. PBMCs were collected pretreatment and during treatment, and were isolated and stored as previously described. The CDR3 sequence holds 19 residues, the cysteine and phenylalanine included. This entry keeps only the CDR3 DNA: 57 bases, framed from base 1. The germline V gene encodes CDR1 KGHSH and CDR2 LQKENI. V and J are trimmed by 5 bases and 0 bases, and the gene matches miss 16 bases of the junction. Concerning this clone itself: Its antigen is still unknown. Per-base quality was not reported, and no clone a single base away is much larger than it.

Sequences were derived from PBMCs, sampled around atezolizumab (anti-PD-L1) treatment. The sequence was obtained from a man aged 70 or older with urothelial cancer. In this chain, TRBV18 is recombined with TRBJ1-3, with 7 bases matching TRBD1. At the DNA level, the sequence is TGTGCCAGCTCAATGGGCGTCCGGGACAGTTCTTACTCTGGAAACACCATATATTTT. Translated, this gives CASSMGVRDSSYSGNTIYF. Supplemented by the reference TRBV18 and TRBJ1-3 proteins around the CDR3, the complete variable domain is NAGVMQNPRHLVRRRGQEARLRCSPMKGHSHVYWYRQLPEEGLKFMVYLQKENIIDESGMPKERFSAEFPKEGPSILRIQQVVRGDSAAYFCASSMGVRDSSYSGNTIYFGEGSWLTVV.